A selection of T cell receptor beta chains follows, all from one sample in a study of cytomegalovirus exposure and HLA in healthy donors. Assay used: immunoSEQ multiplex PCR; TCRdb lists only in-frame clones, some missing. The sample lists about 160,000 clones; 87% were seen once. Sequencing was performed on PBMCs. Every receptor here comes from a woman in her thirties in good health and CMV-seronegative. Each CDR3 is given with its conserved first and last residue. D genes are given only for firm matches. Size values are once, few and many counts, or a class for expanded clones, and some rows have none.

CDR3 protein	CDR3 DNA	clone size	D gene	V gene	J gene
CSATPLGEQYF	TGCAGTGCTACCCCCCTAGGCGAGCAGTACTTC	.	.	TRBV20-1	TRBJ2-7
CASSGLAGGPQTQYF	TGTGCCAGCAGCGGACTAGCGGGAGGGCCGCAGACCCAGTACTTC	.	TRBD2	TRBV6-1	TRBJ2-5
CASSQAGHYGYTF	TGCGCCAGCAGCCAGGCGGGACACTATGGCTACACCTTC	once	.	TRBV4-3	TRBJ1-2
CASSRGTGAFPNEQFF	TGCGCCAGCAGCCGAGGGACAGGCGCATTTCCGAATGAGCAGTTCTTC	.	TRBD1	TRBV10-1	TRBJ2-1
CARTRLQGKVLQYF	TGTGCCAGAACCCGTCTGCAGGGAAAAGTCCTCCAGTACTTC	.	.	TRBV6-5	TRBJ2-7
CASSKVGPSGGLYNEQFF	TGTGCCAGCAGCAAAGTCGGGCCTAGCGGGGGCCTCTACAATGAGCAGTTCTTC	.	.	TRBV21-1	TRBJ2-1
CASSPIGTAFATNEKLFF	TGTGCCAGTAGTCCGATCGGGACAGCGTTTGCAACTAATGAAAAACTGTTTTTT	.	TRBD1	TRBV19	TRBJ1-4
CASSPTGWGFQETQYF	TGTGCCAGCAGTCCGACAGGGTGGGGGTTCCAAGAGACCCAGTACTTC	.	TRBD1	TRBV28	TRBJ2-5
CASSLVQGHAFF	TGTGCCAGCAGCTTGGTGCAGGGGCATGCTTTCTTT	.	.	TRBV5-6	TRBJ1-1
CASSPALAAEAFF	TGTGCCAGCAGCCCTGCACTAGCCGCTGAAGCTTTCTTT	.	.	TRBV13	TRBJ1-1
CASSTGVHTEAFF	TGTGCCAGTAGTACAGGGGTACACACTGAAGCTTTCTTT	.	.	TRBV19	TRBJ1-1
CASSKDSYNEQFF	TGTGCCAGCAGCAAGGACAGTTACAATGAGCAGTTCTTC	few	.	TRBV5-6	TRBJ2-1
CASSPQGSSEQYF	TGTGCCAGCAGCCCGCAGGGGAGTAGCGAGCAGTACTTC	.	.	TRBV27	TRBJ2-7
CASSYSGYTGELFF	TGTGCCAGCAGTTACTCCGGGTACACCGGGGAGCTGTTTTTT	.	.	TRBV6-6	TRBJ2-2
CASSTPDRPGYTF	TGTGCCAGTAGTACCCCGGACAGGCCTGGCTACACCTTC	.	TRBD1	TRBV19	TRBJ1-2
CASSYSGTGGGNTIYF	TGTGCCAGCAGTTACTCGGGGACAGGCGGCGGAAACACCATATATTTT	few	TRBD1	TRBV6-5	TRBJ1-3
CASSKTGSTEAFF	TGTGCCAGCAGCAAAACAGGGAGCACTGAAGCTTTCTTT	.	.	TRBV7-8	TRBJ1-1
CASRTGAQPQHF	TGTGCCAGCCGGACAGGAGCTCAGCCCCAGCATTTT	few	TRBD1	TRBV6-1	TRBJ1-5
CASSPSAGGNTGELFF	TGTGCCAGCAGCCCCTCGGCAGGGGGAAACACCGGGGAGCTGTTTTTT	.	TRBD1	TRBV7-9	TRBJ2-2
CASSPSTGPQHF	TGTGCCAGCAGCCCTTCGACAGGGCCCCAGCATTTT	.	.	TRBV7-2	TRBJ1-5
CASSESEDQPQHF	TGCGCCAGCAGTGAATCAGAAGATCAGCCCCAGCATTTT	.	.	TRBV10-2	TRBJ1-5
CASSFRGAPYEQYF	TGTGCCAGCAGTTTCCGGGGGGCCCCCTACGAGCAGTACTTC	.	.	TRBV27	TRBJ2-7
CASRAWLAGGYEQYF	TGTGCCAGCAGGGCTTGGCTAGCGGGAGGGTACGAGCAGTACTTC	.	TRBD2	TRBV28	TRBJ2-7
CASSLSVGAQGGYEQYF	TGTGCCAGCAGCTTGTCGGTGGGCGCGCAAGGGGGCTACGAGCAGTACTTC	.	.	TRBV5-4	TRBJ2-7
CASSPTDRGTEAFF	TGTGCCAGCAGTCCAACGGACAGGGGCACTGAAGCTTTCTTT	.	TRBD1	TRBV7-2	TRBJ1-1
CASSQLGAGGQTQYF	TGCGCCAGCAGCCAATTGGGGGCAGGGGGACAGACCCAGTACTTC	.	TRBD1	TRBV4-1	TRBJ2-5
CSGGWGQNEQYF	TGCAGCGGGGGGTGGGGGCAGAACGAGCAGTACTTC	.	.	TRBV29-1	TRBJ2-7
CASSPTAGGAYEQYF	TGCGCCAGCAGCCCTACCGCCGGGGGGGCCTACGAGCAGTACTTC	.	TRBD2	TRBV4-3	TRBJ2-7
CASSQQGERAEAFF	TGTGCCAGCTCACAACAGGGAGAGAGAGCTGAAGCTTTCTTT	few	.	TRBV18	TRBJ1-1
CASSPGQGGTEAFF	TGCGCCAGCAGTCCGGGACAGGGGGGGACTGAAGCTTTCTTT	few	TRBD1	TRBV4-3	TRBJ1-1
CASSQLAGSGDTQYF	TGCGCCAGCAGCCAACTAGCCGGGTCGGGAGATACGCAGTATTTT	.	.	TRBV4-1	TRBJ2-3
CASSVAVDTEAFF	TGTGCCAGCAGCGTAGCAGTGGACACTGAAGCTTTCTTT	.	.	TRBV9	TRBJ1-1
CASGHMNTEAFF	TGTGCCAGTGGGCACATGAACACTGAAGCTTTCTTT	few	.	TRBV6-6	TRBJ1-1
CASSEERGHNYGYTF	TGTGCCAGCAGCGAGGAACGAGGACACAACTATGGCTACACCTTC	.	.	TRBV2	TRBJ1-2
CAWSVQGYEQYF	TGTGCCTGGAGTGTCCAGGGCTACGAGCAGTACTTC	few	.	TRBV30	TRBJ2-7
CPSSLDGTGSYEQYF	TGTCCCAGCAGCCTCGACGGGACAGGGTCCTACGAGCAGTACTTC	.	TRBD1	TRBV7-9	TRBJ2-7
CASSLTGAYGYTF	TGTGCCAGCAGTTTAACAGGGGCCTATGGCTACACCTTC	.	TRBD1	TRBV27	TRBJ1-2
CASSFLSGQGTEAFF	TGCGCCAGCAGCTTTCTTTCGGGACAGGGAACTGAAGCTTTCTTT	few	TRBD1	TRBV5-1	TRBJ1-1
CASRRARPSNQPQHF	TGTGCCAGCAGGAGGGCGCGGCCTAGCAATCAGCCCCAGCATTTT	.	.	TRBV21-1	TRBJ1-5
CASSPGGQGEDTQYF	TGTGCCAGCTCACCAGGGGGACAGGGAGAAGATACGCAGTATTTT	.	TRBD1	TRBV18	TRBJ2-3
CASSQREVSDTQYF	TGTGCCAGCAGCCAGCGGGAGGTCAGCGATACGCAGTATTTT	.	TRBD2	TRBV6-5	TRBJ2-3
CASSQPGRSTDTQYF	TGTGCCAGCAGCCAACCAGGTCGGAGCACAGATACGCAGTATTTT	.	.	TRBV14	TRBJ2-3
CASSLYGQFDQPQHF	TGTGCCAGCAGTTTATACGGACAGTTTGATCAGCCCCAGCATTTT	.	.	TRBV28	TRBJ1-5
CASRPYLAGSPDTQYF	TGTGCCAGCAGGCCCTATCTAGCGGGCTCCCCCGATACGCAGTATTTT	.	TRBD2	TRBV27	TRBJ2-3
CASSPQTGEGTEAFF	TGTGCCAGCAGCCCCCAGACAGGGGAGGGCACTGAAGCTTTCTTT	.	TRBD1	TRBV6-5	TRBJ1-1
CASSPPAGGYSKETQYF	TGTGCCAGCTCACCACCGGCAGGGGGCTATTCCAAAGAGACCCAGTACTTC	.	TRBD1	TRBV18	TRBJ2-5
CASSMRQGTNQPQHF	TGTGCCAGTAGTATGCGACAGGGGACCAATCAGCCCCAGCATTTT	.	TRBD1	TRBV19	TRBJ1-5
CSVVGLAGRETQYF	TGCAGCGTTGTCGGACTAGCGGGGAGGGAGACCCAGTACTTC	once	TRBD2	TRBV29-1	TRBJ2-5
CATSTDRLTYTNEKLFF	TGTGCCACCAGCACAGACAGGTTAACGTACACTAATGAAAAACTGTTTTTT	.	.	TRBV15	TRBJ1-4
CASSLDAGELFF	TGCGCCAGCAGCCTGGATGCAGGGGAACTGTTTTTT	few	.	TRBV5-1	TRBJ1-4
CASSLVTDGEQYF	TGTGCCAGCAGCCTCGTGACAGACGGGGAGCAGTACTTC	.	.	TRBV7-2	TRBJ2-7
CASSDWGAEAFF	TGTGCCAGCAGTGATTGGGGCGCTGAAGCTTTCTTT	.	.	TRBV25-1	TRBJ1-1
CASSLGASEAFF	TGTGCCAGCAGCTTAGGGGCCTCTGAAGCTTTCTTT	.	.	TRBV7-3	TRBJ1-1